This TCR beta chain was obtained from a study of T cells in Graves' hyperthyroidism and ophthalmopathy. Study conclusions and caveats: Peripheral blood also featured most of the thyroid clonotypes expanded above 0.001.

TCR beta CDR3 regions were amplified from RNA. In the first-round RT-PCR of the TCR CDR3, the HTBI primer set was used. Via MiXCR, TCRdb re-called the multiplex PCR reads, giving one row per CDR3 protein. The sample includes 490,000 or so distinct CDR3 sequences, less than 20% of them seen just once. This clonotype has at least ten counts. No antigen is known for it. Germline values: CDR1 SGHTA, CDR2 FQGNSA. Between the trimmed V and J ends, which lost 4 bases and 2 bases, there was a span of 0 bases. The CDR3 is 11 amino acids. Lactation, pregnancy, other autoimmune disease or uncontrolled infection led to exclusion of patients.

The V and J genes are TRBV7-2 and TRBJ2-4; unclear D gene. Sequencing was done on a sample of blood. The receptor comes from a man in his forties with Graves' ophthalmopathy. CDR3 amino acids: CASSSKNIQYF. In DNA, the CDR3 is TGTGCCAGCAGCTCCAAAAACATTCAGTACTTC.